The 30 T cell receptor beta chains reported below all come from one sample, sequenced in a study of T cells in Graves' hyperthyroidism and ophthalmopathy. RNA transcripts gave rise to amplified TCR beta CDR3 regions. Primed by the HTBI set, a first-round RT-PCR was run on the TCR CDR3. MiXCR was run by TCRdb on the multiplex PCR reads, yielding one entry per CDR3 protein. The profile shows about 290,000 distinct CDR3 sequences, 10% to 15% of them singletons. The sequenced sample consisted of blood. Source of these receptors: a woman aged 25 to 45 with Graves' hyperthyroidism that later progressed to Graves' ophthalmopathy.

This clonotype has a count of ten or more. The chain has TRBV5-6 and TRBJ2-1; TRBD2 matches at 7 bases. The CDR3 runs to 20 residues. CDR1 and CDR2 (germline): SGHDT, YYEEEE. V lost 4 bases, J lost 0 bases, and 19 bases stayed unmatched. The CDR3 reads CASSLRFNGRPESSYNEQFF. The CDR3 nucleotides read TGTGCCAGCAGCCTACGATTCAACGGGAGGCCCGAGAGCTCCTACAATGAGCAGTTCTTC.

The V call is TRBV20-1, the J call TRBJ1-2; TRBD1 matches 7 bases. This CDR3 has 12 residues. With V trimmed by 6 bases and J by 4 bases, 5 bases remained unmatched. The germline V gene has CDR1 DFQATT and CDR2 SNEGSKA (reference sequence). The CDR3 sequence is CSAAAGGYGYTF. For the CDR3, the DNA is TGCAGTGCCGCGGCAGGGGGCTATGGCTACACCTTC.

This clonotype was seen ten or more times. The chain recombines TRBV5-1 with TRBJ2-7; 8 bases fit TRBD2. CDR3 length: 13 residues. Germline lookup yields CDR1 SGHRS and CDR2 YFSETQ. V shed 4 bases, J shed 5 bases, and the junction held 5 bases outside the gene matches. The CDR3 nucleotides read TGCGCCAGCAGCCCCGGGGGGGTCCACGAGCAGTACTTC. Its protein is CASSPGGVHEQYF.

This chain connects TRBV5-6 to TRBJ1-4; TRBD1 might be the D (5 bases). Germline lookup yields CDR1 SGHDT and CDR2 YYEEEE. Trimming took off 0 bases at V and 0 bases at J, with 18 bases between the two ends. The CDR3 has 19 residues. The CDR3 DNA is TGTGCCAGCAGCTTGGCCATGGGTCCCCTAGGGGCAACTAATGAAAAACTGTTTTTT. Residues: CASSLAMGPLGATNEKLFF.

This clonotype was counted many times. This chain links TRBV6-4 with TRBJ2-7; D might be TRBD1 (6 bases). V shed 8 bases and J shed 6 bases, with 23 bases lying between them. Germline V gene lookup returns CDR1 MRHNA and CDR2 SNTAGT. CDR3 length equals 15 residues. Written as DNA, the CDR3 is TGTGCCAGCGCTGGACAGCAGGAAACGCCGGGCGAGCAGTACTTC. Amino acid sequence: CASAGQQETPGEQYF.

This clonotype showed up just a few times. The gene calls are TRBV7-6 and TRBJ2-5; 7 bases line up with TRBD2. J lost 1 base, V lost 0 bases, and 2 bases had no gene match. The CDR3 consists of 15 residues. CDR1 is SGHVS and CDR2 is FNYEAQ in the germline V gene. CDR3 bases: TGTGCCAGCAGCTTAGCGGGAGGGATCCAAGAGACCCAGTACTTC. Translation gives CASSLAGGIQETQYF.

This clonotype was seen repeatedly, ten times or more. V is TRBV18 and J is TRBJ2-5, with 7 bases aligning to TRBD1. Germline-derived CDR1 and CDR2 are KGHSH and LQKENI. The CDR3 contains 13 residues. Trimming removed 5 bases from V and 3 bases from J; junction bases left unmatched: 3. CDR3 sequence: CASSSGTEETQYF. CDR3 bases: TGTGCCAGCTCATCGGGGACAGAAGAGACCCAGTACTTC.

The chain is built from TRBV19 and TRBJ1-6, with a possible D match to TRBD1 (6 bases). Germline CDR1 reads LNHDA; CDR2 reads SQIVND (reference sequence). Trimming took off 1 base at V and 7 bases at J, with 8 bases between the two ends. This CDR3 spans 14 amino acids. The CDR3 bases are TGTGCCAGTAGTATAGCAGGGGTGAATTCACCCCTCCACTTT. As protein: CASSIAGVNSPLHF.

At least ten counts were recorded for this clonotype. V gene TRBV6-1 combines with J gene TRBJ1-2; the D is unclear. The CDR3 extends over 14 amino acids. Germline CDR1 MNHNS, CDR2 SASEGT. V was cut by 6 bases and J by 4 bases, with 15 bases left in between. DNA for the CDR3: TGTGCCAGCAGCCCAAGGACGGCGTTCTATGGCTACACCTTC. Encoded protein: CASSPRTAFYGYTF.

This clonotype occurred many times. This rearrangement joins TRBV6-1 to TRBJ2-7; D is ambiguous. The CDR3 is 10 amino acids. The germline V gene has CDR1 MNHNS and CDR2 SASEGT. Trimming took off 3 bases at V and 4 bases at J, with 1 base between the two ends. CDR3 nucleotides: TGTGCCAGCAGTGAGTACGAGCAGTACTTC. Amino acids: CASSEYEQYF.

This clonotype was detected only a few times. The chain carries TRBV19 and TRBJ2-7; 7 bases are a match to TRBD1. With V trimmed by 4 bases and J by 6 bases, 3 bases remained unmatched. The CDR3 runs to 12 residues. The germline CDR1 and CDR2 sequences are LNHDA and SQIVND (reference sequence). DNA for the CDR3: TGTGCCAGTAGTACGACAGGGTCCGAGCAGTACTTC. As protein: CASSTTGSEQYF.

This clonotype came up many times. The rearrangement links TRBV30 to TRBJ1-1, with no clear D. Per the germline V gene, CDR1 is GTSNPN and CDR2 is SVGIG (reference sequence). The CDR3 consists of 13 residues. V was clipped by 4 bases and J by 0 bases, with 9 bases between them. DNA of the CDR3: TGTGCCTGGAAATACAGATTGAACACTGAAGCTTTCTTT. It yields the protein CAWKYRLNTEAFF.

The V gene is TRBV6-5, the J gene TRBJ1-5, with D tentatively TRBD1 (5 bases). Trimming cost V 3 bases and J 4 bases, with 16 bases left between them. Per germline, CDR1 MNHEY and CDR2 SVGAGI. The CDR3 extends over 16 amino acids. The DNA for the CDR3 is TGTGCCAGCAGTTATTTAGGGACCCTCGGGAATCAGCCCCAGCATTTT. Its protein product is CASSYLGTLGNQPQHF.

This clonotype was counted many times. The chain couples TRBV3-1 to TRBJ1-3; D gene uncertain. Trimming left V 2 bases short and J 0 bases short, with 8 bases between. Looked up from germline, CDR1 is LGHDT and CDR2 is YNNKEL (reference sequence). The CDR3 length is 15 residues. This chain's CDR3 is CASSQQSGSGNTIYF. In DNA, the CDR3 is TGTGCCAGCAGCCAACAATCCGGCTCTGGAAACACCATATATTTT.

The table lists this clonotype with a count of one. One end of the junction is discordant with germline, which a read error may explain. This chain connects TRBV18 to TRBJ2-1; unclear D gene. Germline V gene data show CDR1 as KGHSH and CDR2 as LQKENI. The CDR3 contains 15 residues. As DNA, the CDR3 is TGTGACAGCTCACCGTCGATGGTTGGGGACAATGAGCAGTTCTTC. It yields the protein CDSSPSMVGDNEQFF.

This clonotype was seen at least ten times. This rearrangement joins TRBV7-2 to TRBJ2-7, with D possibly being TRBD1 (6 bases). The CDR3 is made up of 15 amino acids. The V and J ends lost 5 bases and 0 bases respectively, with 14 bases between them. Germline V CDR1 and CDR2: SGHTA, FQGNSA. In DNA, the CDR3 is TGTGCCAGCAGCCGCAGGGGATTTGGCTCCTACGAGCAGTACTTC. This sequence encodes CASSRRGFGSYEQYF.

This clonotype appeared many times. The chain is built from TRBV12-3 or TRBV12-4 and TRBJ2-1; 8 bases fit TRBD2. With V trimmed by 5 bases and J by 6 bases, 9 bases remained unmatched. This CDR3 is built from 15 residues. CDR3 protein: CASSAAGAKGNEQFF. The CDR3 DNA reads TGTGCCAGCAGTGCAGCGGGAGCAAAGGGCAATGAGCAGTTCTTC.

The rearrangement uses TRBV20-1 and TRBJ1-5, with D possibly TRBD1 on 6 matching bases. The germline V and J ends were trimmed by 2 bases and 5 bases, with 13 bases remaining between them. The CDR3 totals 14 residues. Germline V CDR1 and CDR2: DFQATT, SNEGSKA (reference sequence). The CDR3 nucleotides are TGCAGTGCTAGATCCGACAGGATTCATCAGCCCCAGCATTTT. This gives the protein CSARSDRIHQPQHF.

This clonotype was counted many times. The V call is TRBV6-1, the J call TRBJ2-7; perhaps TRBD2 as D (7 bases). This CDR3 spans 16 amino acids. Deletions cut 5 bases from V and 1 base from J, with 18 bases between. In germline, CDR1 is MNHNS, CDR2 SASEGT. The CDR3 coding sequence is TGTGCCAGCAGTTGGGGAAGGGGGGGAAGGTCCTACGAGCAGTACTTC. This codes for CASSWGRGGRSYEQYF.

This clonotype has at least ten counts. J is TRBJ2-1 and V is TRBV24-1, with 14 nucleotides matching TRBD2. The length of the CDR3 is 17 residues. The trim removed 3 bases at V and 3 bases at J, leaving 3 bases unmatched. Germline-derived CDR1 and CDR2 are KGHDR and SFDVKD. The DNA for the CDR3 is TGTGCCACCAGTGATGTCGGACTAGCGGGAGGCTACAATGAGCAGTTCTTC. It encodes CATSDVGLAGGYNEQFF.

The chain uses TRBV7-9 and TRBJ1-1, with D hard to call. Between the trimmed V and J ends, which lost 1 base and 3 bases, there was a span of 9 bases. Germline CDR1 SEHNR, CDR2 FQNEAQ (reference sequence). The CDR3 runs to 14 residues. CDR3 nucleotide sequence: TGTGCCAGCAGCTTAGTCCGGGGAGACACTGAAGCTTTCTTT. It specifies CASSLVRGDTEAFF.

There are many counts of this clonotype. This chain connects TRBV12-3 or TRBV12-4 to TRBJ2-1; 7 bases are shared with TRBD2. CDR3 length: 16 residues. J was trimmed by 8 bases and V by 8 bases; bases with no gene match: 18. Here the CDR3 reads CASRVWRGRERDEQFF. DNA for the CDR3: TGTGCCAGCCGCGTCTGGCGGGGGAGGGAGAGGGATGAGCAGTTCTTC.

This clonotype has only a few counts. This sequence joins TRBV5-1 and TRBJ2-2; 9 nucleotides match TRBD2. Trimming cost V 4 bases and J 6 bases; bases outside gene matches: 10. Per the germline V gene, CDR1 is SGHRS and CDR2 is YFSETQ. The CDR3 extends over 16 amino acids. CDR3 coding DNA: TGCGCCAGCAGCCCCAGTTTAGCGGGAGTGGCCGGGGAGCTGTTTTTT. It codes for CASSPSLAGVAGELFF. The full variable domain, completed using reference TRBV5-1 and TRBJ2-2, is KAGVTQTPRYLIKTRGQQVTLSCSPISGHRSVSWYQQTPGQGLQFLFEYFSETQRNKGNFPGRFSGRQFSNSRSEMNVSTLELGDSALYLCASSPSLAGVAGELFFGEGSRLTVL.

This clonotype was found a few times. The rearrangement uses TRBV13 and TRBJ2-3; the D call may be TRBD1 or TRBD2 (5 bases each). Trimming took 7 bases from V and 1 from J, leaving 9 bases between them. In germline, CDR1 is PRHDT, CDR2 FYEKMQ (reference sequence). The CDR3 sequence is 13 residues long. This CDR3 is CASNQGGTDTQYF. Here the CDR3 DNA reads TGTGCCAGCAACCAGGGAGGCACAGATACGCAGTATTTT.

This clonotype was counted at least ten times. The chain recombines TRBV7-2 with TRBJ2-2; the match to TRBD1 covers 10 bases. The trim removed 0 bases at V and 5 bases at J, leaving 6 bases unmatched. Germline V lookup: CDR1 SGHTA, CDR2 FQGNSA. The CDR3 spans 17 residues. The CDR3 bases are TGTGCCAGCAGCTTAGCGACAGGGGGCTCTATGACCGGGGAGCTGTTTTTT. This sequence encodes CASSLATGGSMTGELFF.

This clonotype was observed at least ten times. CDR3 nucleotide sequence: TGTGCCAGCAGTTTGGGTAGCGAGGGGGCCGGATTAGACACCGGGGAGCTGTTTTTT. Translation: CASSLGSEGAGLDTGELFF. The V and J genes are TRBV27 and TRBJ2-2; 7 nucleotides line up with TRBD1. The CDR3 extends over 19 amino acids. Germline CDR1 reads MNHEY; CDR2 reads SMNVEV (reference sequence). V lost 3 bases and J lost 3; bases outside the gene matches: 16.

This clonotype showed up just a few times. V is TRBV7-8 and J is TRBJ2-5, with a weak D call TRBD1 (6 bases). Germline loops: CDR1 SGHVS, CDR2 FQNEAQ. V lost 7 bases and J 7 bases, leaving 22 bases between the germline ends. The CDR3 extends over 15 amino acids. In DNA form, the CDR3 reads TGTGCCAGCACCACTCGGACAGTCCTGAGGGGGACCCAGTACTTC. Amino acid sequence: CASTTRTVLRGTQYF. Full variable domain (remainder filled in from reference TRBV7-8 and TRBJ2-5): GAGVSQSPRYKVAKRGQDVALRCDPISGHVSLFWYQQALGQGPEFLTYFQNEAQLDKSGLPSDRFFAERPEGSVSTLKIQRTQQEDSAVYLCASTTRTVLRGTQYFGPGTRLLVL.

This clonotype was seen many times. V and J are TRBV11-2 and TRBJ2-1; 9 positions agree with TRBD2. The CDR3 totals 16 residues. Germline trimming cut 6 bases from V and 1 base from J; bases unmatched to any gene: 7. Germline loops: CDR1 SGHAT, CDR2 FQNNGV. The CDR3 DNA follows: TGTGCCAGCAGGACTCTAGCGGGAAAATCCTACAATGAGCAGTTCTTC. This translates into CASRTLAGKSYNEQFF.

This clonotype was detected only a few times. This chain joins TRBV6-2 or TRBV6-3 and TRBJ2-1, with 10 bases fitting TRBD2. The CDR3 has 15 amino acids. V trimming: 5 bases; J trimming: 3 bases; junction bases outside the gene matches: 4. Germline V gene data show CDR1 as MNHEY and CDR2 as SVGEGT. The DNA of the CDR3 is TGTGCCAGCAGTCCGACTAGCGGGTACTACAATGAGCAGTTCTTC. Its protein product is CASSPTSGYYNEQFF.

This clonotype came up a few times. The J gene is TRBJ2-1, the V gene TRBV29-1; a weak D match, TRBD1 (5 bases). The CDR3 is made up of 13 amino acids. Germline assignment: CDR1 SQVTM and CDR2 ANQGSEA. Trimming took 7 bases from V and 7 from J, leaving 17 bases between them. CDR3 DNA: TGCAGCGCTGACCAGGGTGGGTGGAATGAGCAGTTCTTC. As protein: CSADQGGWNEQFF.